Described below is a single T cell receptor (beta chain) sequence and its context. This clone came up once. The target of this receptor is not known. Within one base of it there is no much larger clone, and no base qualities were kept. V sheds 3 bases and J sheds 3 bases, leaving 12 bases between their ends. CDR1 and CDR2, per the germline V gene, are KGHSH and LQKENI. The cysteine opens and the phenylalanine closes a CDR3 of 14 amino acids. The retained sequence is limited to the CDR3, 42 bases, with the frame set at the first base. The CDR3 regions of human TCRbeta chains were analyzed by immunosequencing. Per the authors' processing: TCRs in the repertoires were compared against a reference library of SARS-CoV-2-specific TCRs that had been generated with the MIRA antigen-specificity platform. Breadth meant the fraction of unique TCRs that were SARS-CoV-2-associated, whereas depth meant the fraction of total T cells that were SARS-CoV-2-associated. Using the MIRA data, each spike-specific TCR was mapped to the spike region that the TCR reacts to and placed in a CD4 or CD8 class. Log10-transformed breadth and depth values were compared by one-way ANOVA with Sidak's multiple comparisons tests. Sourced from immuneACCESS, this table was stored by TCRdb with only in-frame sequences that have V and J called. A share of the clones is absent; for the studies checked, an unresolved V gene accounts for under half, and the remainder has no known explanation. For V, J and clone size, that table is used; D and trimming come from the DNA. The sample includes a few hundred thousand clones, with 85% to 95% observed a single time. Around 0.57% of the sample rests with the top ten.

This sample is drawn from a study of T cell responses to AZD1222 COVID-19 vaccine (TCRdb year 2021). Background for the entire study: AZD1222 recipients with second doses at about 4 weeks or about 12 weeks were pooled, because spike-specific TCR depth and breadth did not differ between schedules. A total of roughly 240 trial participants underwent TCR sequencing, of whom approximately 210 received two doses of AZD1222 and about 26 received two doses of the MenACWY control vaccine. Enrollment into the trials was organized by age into subgroups of 18-55, 56-69 and 70-plus years, and those subgroups contained approximately 150, 30 and 60 TCR-sequenced participants, respectively. The study at large found these results: The whole spike protein was spanned by vaccine-associated CD4 TCRs, and dominant responses were seen in regions 160-218 and 743-854. Participants were mostly white British and included more females than males, and it was suggested by the authors that clonal diversity may have been underestimated. No day 14 peak-response samples were available, so repertoires were characterized only after the peak T cell response. The 56-69-year group was small, and its depth increase did not reach significance, likely because of low power. Reportedly, almost half of the unique spike-specific TCRs recognized epitopes lying outside the regions that are mutated in the B.1.351 and B.1.1.7 variants. Spike-specific TCR breadth and depth rose significantly after two AZD1222 doses compared with day 0 and with MenACWY recipients. Conclusions about previously exposed vaccinees are limited because only five to seven AZD1222 recipients were SARS-CoV-2 seropositive at baseline.

The time point label, read with the paper, signifies: baseline before first vaccination. Samples from vaccinated people were obtained from the UK trials COV001 and COV002, which included a single-blind randomized controlled phase 2/3 trial of AZD1222 (ChAdOx1 nCoV-19) in healthy adults. For TCRbeta chain sequencing, PBMC samples from trial participants were taken at day 0 and at day 28 after the second dose. The clonotype originates from an adult in good health. The chain couples TRBV18 to TRBJ2-7, with TRBD1 perhaps the D gene, on 6 matching bases. The input for sequencing was peripheral blood, taken on day 0 of AZD1222 vaccination. The CDR3 reads as follows: CASSPPRGGYEQYF. The sequenced DNA is TGTGCCAGCTCACCCCCCAGGGGTGGCTACGAGCAGTACTTC.